This T cell receptor (beta chain) emerged from a study of identical twins. This CDR3 spans 13 amino acids. Trimming removed 4 bases from V and 1 base from J, with 8 bases in between. Germline CDR1 is SGHDT and CDR2 is YYEEEE. Ten or more counts support this clonotype. TCRdb used MiXCR to reprocess the 5' RACE reads, holding one entry per CDR3 protein. The table includes a few hundred thousand distinct CDR3 sequences, about 11% detected once. The genes are TRBV5-6 and TRBJ1-1; D is ambiguous. The TCR sequence derives from a man aged 50-59 years in good health. The sequencing sample was made of memory T cells sorted from blood. DNA for the CDR3: TGTGCCAGCAGCCCCGGGCCGAACACTGAAGCTTTCTTT. Protein: CASSPGPNTEAFF.